This T cell receptor (beta chain) was found in a study of T cells in Graves' hyperthyroidism and ophthalmopathy. Note on this clonotype: This may stem from a read error, because a much larger clone lies one nucleotide away.

Exclusion followed for patients with uncontrolled infection, other autoimmune disease, pregnancy or lactation. The diagnostic basis comprised clinical symptoms, serum thyroxine and TRAb, thyroid ultrasound and orbital computed tomography. PBMCs were collected from a roughly 10 ml volume of fresh peripheral blood. Deletions cut 1 base from V and 7 bases from J, with 7 bases between. From germline, CDR1 is DFQATT and CDR2 SNEGSKA (reference sequence). This CDR3 contains 11 residues. From RNA transcripts, TCR beta CDR3 regions were amplified. The HTBI primer set drove a first-round RT-PCR of the TCR CDR3. TCRdb processed the multiplex PCR reads anew with MiXCR; each CDR3 protein has one entry. The data show about 680,000 distinct CDR3 sequences, over 35% seen once.

This clonotype was sampled from a woman in her 40s with Graves' hyperthyroidism. Sequences were obtained from blood. The rearrangement links TRBV20-1 to TRBJ1-1; D uncertain. CDR3 bases: TGCAGTGCTAGAGTCGGCTATGAAGCTTTCTTT. This codes for CSARVGYEAFF.